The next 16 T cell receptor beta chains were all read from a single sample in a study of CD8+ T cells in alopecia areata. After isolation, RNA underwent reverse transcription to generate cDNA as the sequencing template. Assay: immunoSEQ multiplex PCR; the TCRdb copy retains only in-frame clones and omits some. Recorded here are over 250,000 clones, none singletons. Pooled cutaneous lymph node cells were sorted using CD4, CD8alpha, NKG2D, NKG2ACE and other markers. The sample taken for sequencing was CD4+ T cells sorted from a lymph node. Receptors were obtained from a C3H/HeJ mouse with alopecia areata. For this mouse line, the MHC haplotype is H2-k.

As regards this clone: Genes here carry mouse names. CDR3 amino acids: CASSLGLGANTGQLYF. Partial CDR3 DNA: TGTGCTAGTTCCCTCGGACTGGGGGCAAACACCGGG. The gene calls are TRBV17 and TRBJ2-2, with 10 bases identical to TRBD2. The read comes to an end 4 residues before the CDR3 does, leaving the germline J gene to fill in the end. The J segment lost 0 bases and the V segment lost 9 bases, leaving 7 bases of the junction unmatched. Germline V lookup: CDR1 MNHDT, CDR2 YYDKIL. The CDR3 is 16 amino acids.

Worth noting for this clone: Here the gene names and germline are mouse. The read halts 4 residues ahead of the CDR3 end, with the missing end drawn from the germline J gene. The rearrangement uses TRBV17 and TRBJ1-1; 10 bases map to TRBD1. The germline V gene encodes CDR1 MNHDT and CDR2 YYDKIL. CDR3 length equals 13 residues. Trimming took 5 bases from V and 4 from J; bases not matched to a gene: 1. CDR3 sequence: CASSGQGGTEVFF. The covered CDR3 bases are TGTGCTAGCAGTGGACAGGGGGGCACA.

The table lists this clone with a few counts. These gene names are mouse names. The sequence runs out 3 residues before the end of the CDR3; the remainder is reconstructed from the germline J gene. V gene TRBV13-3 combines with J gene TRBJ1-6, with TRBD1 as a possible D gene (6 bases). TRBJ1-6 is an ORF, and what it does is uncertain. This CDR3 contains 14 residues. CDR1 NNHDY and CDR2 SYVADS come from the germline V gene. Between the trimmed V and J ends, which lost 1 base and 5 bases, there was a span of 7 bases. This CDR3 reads CASSDTGHNSPLYF. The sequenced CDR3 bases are TGTGCCAGCAGTGATACAGGGCATAATTCGCCC.

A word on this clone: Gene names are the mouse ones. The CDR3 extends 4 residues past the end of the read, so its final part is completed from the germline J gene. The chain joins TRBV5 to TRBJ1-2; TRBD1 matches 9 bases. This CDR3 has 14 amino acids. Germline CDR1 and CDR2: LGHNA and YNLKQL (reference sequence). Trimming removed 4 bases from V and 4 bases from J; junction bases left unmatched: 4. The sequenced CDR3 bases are TGTGCCAGCAGCCCACAGGGGGCAAGCTCC. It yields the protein CASSPQGASS. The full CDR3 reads CASSPQGASSDYTF.

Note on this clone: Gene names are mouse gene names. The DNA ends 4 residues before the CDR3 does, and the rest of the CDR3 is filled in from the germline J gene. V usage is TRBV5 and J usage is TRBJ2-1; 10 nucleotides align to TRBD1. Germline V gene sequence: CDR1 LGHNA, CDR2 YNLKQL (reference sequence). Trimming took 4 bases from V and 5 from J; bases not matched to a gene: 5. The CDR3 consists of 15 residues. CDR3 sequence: CASSPLGQGHAEQFF. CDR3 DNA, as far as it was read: TGTGCCAGCAGCCCCCTGGGACAGGGGCATGCT.

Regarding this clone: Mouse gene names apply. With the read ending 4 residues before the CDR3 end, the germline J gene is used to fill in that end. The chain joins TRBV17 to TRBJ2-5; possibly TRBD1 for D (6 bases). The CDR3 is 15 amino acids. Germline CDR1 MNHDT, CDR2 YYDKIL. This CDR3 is CASSRDYRVGDTQYF. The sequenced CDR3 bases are TGTGCTAGCAGTAGAGATTACAGGGTGGGAGAC.

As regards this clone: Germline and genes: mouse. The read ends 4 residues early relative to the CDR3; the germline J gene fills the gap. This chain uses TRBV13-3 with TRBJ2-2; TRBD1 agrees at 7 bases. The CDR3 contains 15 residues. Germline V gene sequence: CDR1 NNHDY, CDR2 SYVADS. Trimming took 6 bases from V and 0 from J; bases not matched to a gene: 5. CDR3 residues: CASTDRAANTGQLYF. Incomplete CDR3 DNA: TGTGCCAGCACCGACAGGGCCGCAAACACCGGG.

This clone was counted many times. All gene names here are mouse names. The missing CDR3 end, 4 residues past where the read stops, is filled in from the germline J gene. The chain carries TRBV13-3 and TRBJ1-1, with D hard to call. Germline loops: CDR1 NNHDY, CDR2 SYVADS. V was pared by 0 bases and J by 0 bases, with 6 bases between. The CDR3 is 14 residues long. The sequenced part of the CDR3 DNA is TGTGCCAGCAGTGATGACAGTGCAAACACA. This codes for CASSDDSANT. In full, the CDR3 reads CASSDDSANTEVFF.

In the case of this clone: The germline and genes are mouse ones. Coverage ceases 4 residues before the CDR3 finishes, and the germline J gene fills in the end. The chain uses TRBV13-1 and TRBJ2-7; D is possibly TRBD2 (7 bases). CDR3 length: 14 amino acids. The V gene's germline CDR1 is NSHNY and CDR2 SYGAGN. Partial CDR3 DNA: TGTGCCAGCAGTGATTGGGGGGCTGAATAT. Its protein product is CASSDWGAEY. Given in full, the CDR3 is CASSDWGAEYEQYF.

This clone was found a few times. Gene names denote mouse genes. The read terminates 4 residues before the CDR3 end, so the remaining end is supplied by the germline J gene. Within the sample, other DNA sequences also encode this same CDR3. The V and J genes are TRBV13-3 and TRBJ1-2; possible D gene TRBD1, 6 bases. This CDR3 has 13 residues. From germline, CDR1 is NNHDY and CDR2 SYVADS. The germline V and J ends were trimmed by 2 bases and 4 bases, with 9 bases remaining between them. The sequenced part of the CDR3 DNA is TGTGCCAGCAGTGACAGGGGCGGCTCC. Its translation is CASSDRGGS. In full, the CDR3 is CASSDRGGSDYTF.

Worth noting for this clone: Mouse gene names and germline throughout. The sequenced part of the CDR3 DNA is TGTGCTAGCACCCTAAAAAACTATGCT. This gives the protein CASTLKNYA. The full CDR3 is CASTLKNYAEQFF. The chain carries TRBV17 and TRBJ2-1; D remains unclear. The observed sequence ends 4 residues before the CDR3 terminus, with the missing tail filled in from the germline J gene. Between the trimmed V and J ends, which lost 7 bases and 1 base, there was a span of 8 bases. This CDR3 spans 13 amino acids. Germline V gene data show CDR1 as MNHDT and CDR2 as YYDKIL.

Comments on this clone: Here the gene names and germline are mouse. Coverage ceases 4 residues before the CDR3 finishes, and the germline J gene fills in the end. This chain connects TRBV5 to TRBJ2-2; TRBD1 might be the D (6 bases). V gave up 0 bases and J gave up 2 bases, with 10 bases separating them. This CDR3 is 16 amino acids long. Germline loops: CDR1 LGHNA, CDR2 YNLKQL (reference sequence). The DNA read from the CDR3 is TGTGCCAGCAGCCAAGAGCCAGGGGCCAACACCGGG. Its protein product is CASSQEPGANTG. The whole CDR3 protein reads CASSQEPGANTGQLYF.

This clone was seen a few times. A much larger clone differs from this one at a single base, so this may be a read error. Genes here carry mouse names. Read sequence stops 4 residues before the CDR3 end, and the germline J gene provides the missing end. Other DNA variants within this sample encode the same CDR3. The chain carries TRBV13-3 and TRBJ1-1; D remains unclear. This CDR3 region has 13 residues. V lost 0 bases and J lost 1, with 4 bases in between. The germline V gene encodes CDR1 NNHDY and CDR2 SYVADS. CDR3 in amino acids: CASSDGQNTEVFF. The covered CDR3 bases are TGTGCCAGCAGTGATGGACAAAACACA.

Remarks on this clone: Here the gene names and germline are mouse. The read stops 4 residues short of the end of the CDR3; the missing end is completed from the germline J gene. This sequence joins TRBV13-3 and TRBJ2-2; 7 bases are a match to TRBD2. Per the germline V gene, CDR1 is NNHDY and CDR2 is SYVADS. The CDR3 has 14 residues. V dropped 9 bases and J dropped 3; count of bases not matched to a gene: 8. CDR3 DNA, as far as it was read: TGTGCCAAGGCCTGGGGGATGGACACCGGG. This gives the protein CAKAWGMDTG. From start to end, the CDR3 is CAKAWGMDTGQLYF. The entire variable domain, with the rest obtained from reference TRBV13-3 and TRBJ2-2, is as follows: EAAVTQSPRSKVAVTGGKVTLSCHQTNNHDYMYWYRQDTGHGLRLIHYSYVADSTEKGDIPDGYKASRPSQENFSLILELASLSQTAVYFCAKAWGMDTGQLYFGEGSKLTVL.

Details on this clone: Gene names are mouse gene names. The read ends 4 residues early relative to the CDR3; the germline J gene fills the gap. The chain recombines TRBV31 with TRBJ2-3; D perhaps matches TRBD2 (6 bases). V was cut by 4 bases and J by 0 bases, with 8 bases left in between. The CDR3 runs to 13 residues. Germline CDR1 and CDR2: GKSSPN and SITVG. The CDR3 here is CAWIWGSAETLYF. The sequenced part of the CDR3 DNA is TGTGCCTGGATCTGGGGTAGTGCAGAA.

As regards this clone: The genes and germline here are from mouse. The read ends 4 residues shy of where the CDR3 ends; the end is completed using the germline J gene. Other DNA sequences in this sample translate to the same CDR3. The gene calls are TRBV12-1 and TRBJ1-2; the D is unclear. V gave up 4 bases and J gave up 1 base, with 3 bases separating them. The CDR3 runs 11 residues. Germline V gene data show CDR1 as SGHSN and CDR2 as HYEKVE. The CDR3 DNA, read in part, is TGTGCCAGCTCCTTAAACTCC. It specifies CASSLNS. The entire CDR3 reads CASSLNSDYTF. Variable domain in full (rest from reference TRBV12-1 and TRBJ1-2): DSGVVQSPRHIIKEKGGRSVLTCIPISGHSNVVWYQQTLGKELKFLIQHYEKVERDKGFLPSRFSVQQFDDYHSEMNMSALELEDSAMYFCASSLNSDYTFGSGTRLLVI.